The 6 T cell receptor beta chains in this list originate from one sample, sequenced in a study of T cells in Graves' hyperthyroidism and ophthalmopathy. Researchers took RNA transcripts and amplified the TCR beta CDR3 regions from them. First-round RT-PCR of the TCR CDR3 relied on the HTBI primer set. A single record per CDR3 protein comes from TCRdb applying MiXCR to the multiplex PCR reads. The sample consists of hundreds of thousands of distinct CDR3 sequences, roughly 14% of them appearing once. Sequencing was carried out using blood. These receptors all come from a woman aged 30 to 39 with Graves' hyperthyroidism.

This clonotype occurred many times. The chain joins TRBV28 to TRBJ2-1; D perhaps matches TRBD1 (6 bases). Germline V gene sequence: CDR1 MDHEN, CDR2 SYDVKM. Deletions cut 7 bases from V and 2 bases from J, with 27 bases between. The CDR3 loop spans 19 amino acids. The CDR3 sequence: CASTLPRGDIYPTYNEQFF. The CDR3 bases are TGTGCCAGCACTCTTCCCAGGGGCGACATTTATCCGACCTACAATGAGCAGTTCTTC.

This clonotype was recorded many times. The chain is built from TRBV29-1 and TRBJ1-1; D ambiguous. CDR3 length: 10 residues. Germline lookup yields CDR1 SQVTM and CDR2 ANQGSEA. Trimming left V 5 bases short and J 3 bases short, with 4 bases between. As DNA, the CDR3 is TGCAGCGTTCAGTACACTGAAGCTTTCTTT. Translated, it gives CSVQYTEAFF.

This clonotype appeared a few times. This chain links TRBV6-1 with TRBJ2-3, with 13 bases aligning to TRBD2. Germline V gives CDR1 MNHNS, CDR2 SASEGT. V shed 6 bases, J shed 5 bases, and the junction held 8 bases outside the gene matches. The CDR3 spans 16 residues. The CDR3 DNA is TGTGCCAGCAGCTCCAAAAGGACTAGCGGGAGAGATACGCAGTATTTT. It is translated as CASSSKRTSGRDTQYF.

This rearrangement joins TRBV20-1 to TRBJ2-1; D is unclear. CDR1 and CDR2 (germline): DFQATT, SNEGSKA (reference sequence). The germline V and J ends were trimmed by 5 bases and 11 bases, with 10 bases remaining between them. This CDR3 region has 10 residues. CDR3 nucleotide sequence: TGCAGTGCTGTCGAACAAAAGCAGTTCTTC. Translated, it gives CSAVEQKQFF.

This clonotype was detected only a few times. This chain links TRBV15 with TRBJ2-5; D not resolved. The CDR3 totals 11 residues. The germline V gene encodes CDR1 LNHNV and CDR2 YYDKDF (reference sequence). Between the trimmed V and J ends, which lost 9 bases and 4 bases, there was a span of 9 bases. The CDR3 reads CATMGSETQYF. CDR3 nucleotides: TGTGCCACAATGGGGTCAGAGACCCAGTACTTC.

This chain connects TRBV6-5 to TRBJ1-1; 7 bases are a match to TRBD1. CDR1 and CDR2 (germline): MNHEY, SVGAGI. The V gene end was trimmed by 2 bases and the J gene end by 4 bases; junction bases not matched to a gene: 7. The CDR3 consists of 15 residues. The CDR3 reads CASSYGRGFGTEAFF. CDR3 bases: TGTGCCAGCAGTTACGGCAGGGGGTTCGGCACTGAAGCTTTCTTT.